This entry features one T cell receptor beta chain sequence. Its cognate antigen is unknown. The source of the sample is a study of T cell responses to AZD1222 COVID-19 vaccine. Across the study: The analysis combined second doses at about 4 or about 12 weeks.

Repertoires were generated with immunoSEQ multiplex PCR, while TCRdb's copy carries only in-frame clones and drops some. The table records 170,000 or so clones, over 75% of them present only once. Study findings and constraints: Increases in Spike-specific TCR breadth and depth were seen after two AZD1222 doses. Repertoire samples came only from after the peak T cell response.

Sequenced here: peripheral blood, sampled on day 0 of AZD1222 vaccination. The source of this sequence is an adult in good health.

For the CDR3, the DNA is TGTGCCAGCAGGGGCGACCTCCCTCGAGCTTTCTTT. Residues: CASRGDLPRAFF. The chain links TRBV28 to TRBJ1-1; D uncertain. Germline V gene lookup returns CDR1 MDHEN and CDR2 SYDVKM. This CDR3 is built from 12 residues. V was trimmed by 6 bases and J by 10 bases, leaving 15 bases between them.